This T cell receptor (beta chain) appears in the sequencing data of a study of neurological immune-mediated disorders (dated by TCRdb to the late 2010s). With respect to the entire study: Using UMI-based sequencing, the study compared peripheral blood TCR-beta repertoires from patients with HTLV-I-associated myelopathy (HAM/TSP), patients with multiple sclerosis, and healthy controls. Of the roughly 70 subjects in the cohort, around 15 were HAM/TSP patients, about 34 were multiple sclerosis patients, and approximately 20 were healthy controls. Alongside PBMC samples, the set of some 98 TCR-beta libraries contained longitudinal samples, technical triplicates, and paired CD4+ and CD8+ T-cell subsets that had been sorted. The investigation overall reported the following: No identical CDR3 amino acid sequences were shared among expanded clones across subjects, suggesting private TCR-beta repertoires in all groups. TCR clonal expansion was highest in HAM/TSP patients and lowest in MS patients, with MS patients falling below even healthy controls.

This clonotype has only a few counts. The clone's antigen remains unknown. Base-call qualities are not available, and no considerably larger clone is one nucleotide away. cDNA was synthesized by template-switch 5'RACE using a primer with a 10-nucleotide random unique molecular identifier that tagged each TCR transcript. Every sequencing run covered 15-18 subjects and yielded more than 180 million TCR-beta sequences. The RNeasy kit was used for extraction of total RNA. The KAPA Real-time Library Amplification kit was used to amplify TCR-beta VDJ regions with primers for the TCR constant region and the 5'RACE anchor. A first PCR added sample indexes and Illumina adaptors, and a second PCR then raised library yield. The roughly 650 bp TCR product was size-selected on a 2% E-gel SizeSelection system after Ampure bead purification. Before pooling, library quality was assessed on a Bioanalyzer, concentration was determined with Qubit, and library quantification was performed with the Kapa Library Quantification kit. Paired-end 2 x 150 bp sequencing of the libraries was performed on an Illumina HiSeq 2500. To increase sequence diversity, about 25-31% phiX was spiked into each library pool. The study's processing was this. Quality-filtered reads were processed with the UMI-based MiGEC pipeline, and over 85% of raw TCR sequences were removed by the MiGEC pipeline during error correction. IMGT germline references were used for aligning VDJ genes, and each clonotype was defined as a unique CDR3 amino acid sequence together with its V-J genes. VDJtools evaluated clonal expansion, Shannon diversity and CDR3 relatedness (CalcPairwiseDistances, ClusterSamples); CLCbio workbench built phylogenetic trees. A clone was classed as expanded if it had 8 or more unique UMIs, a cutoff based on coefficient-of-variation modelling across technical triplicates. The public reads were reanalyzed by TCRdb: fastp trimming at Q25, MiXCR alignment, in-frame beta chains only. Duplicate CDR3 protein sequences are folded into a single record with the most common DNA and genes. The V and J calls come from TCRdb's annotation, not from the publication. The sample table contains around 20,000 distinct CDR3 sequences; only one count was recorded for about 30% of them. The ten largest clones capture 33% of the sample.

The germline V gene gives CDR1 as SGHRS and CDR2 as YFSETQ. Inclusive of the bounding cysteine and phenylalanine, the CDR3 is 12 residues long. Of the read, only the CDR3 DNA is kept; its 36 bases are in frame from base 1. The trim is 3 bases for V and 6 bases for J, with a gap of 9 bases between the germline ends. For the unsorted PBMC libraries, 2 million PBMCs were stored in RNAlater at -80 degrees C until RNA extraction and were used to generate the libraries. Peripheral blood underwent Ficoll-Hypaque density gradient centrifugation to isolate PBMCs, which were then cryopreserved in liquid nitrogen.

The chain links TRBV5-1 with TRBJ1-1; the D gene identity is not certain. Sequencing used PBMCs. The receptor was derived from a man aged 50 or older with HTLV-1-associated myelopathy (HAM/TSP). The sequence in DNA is TGCGCCAGCAGCTCCGAGAGTTCTGAAGCTTTCTTT. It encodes CASSSESSEAFF. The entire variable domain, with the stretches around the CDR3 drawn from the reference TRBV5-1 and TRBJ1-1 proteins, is KAGVTQTPRYLIKTRGQQVTLSCSPISGHRSVSWYQQTPGQGLQFLFEYFSETQRNKGNFPGRFSGRQFSNSRSEMNVSTLELGDSALYLCASSSESSEAFFGQGTRLTVV.